These 31 T cell receptor beta chains share one sample of origin, sequenced in a study of T cell responses to AZD1222 COVID-19 vaccine. Profiling relied on immunoSEQ multiplex PCR, and the TCRdb table lists in-frame clones only, not all of them. Altogether some 150,000 clones are present, 75% to 90% being singletons, with the ten largest covering roughly 7%. This material consisted of peripheral blood, taken after recovery from COVID-19. These TCRs come from an adult who had recovered from COVID-19.

The genes are TRBV29-1 and TRBJ2-5, with D unresolved. Germline lookup yields CDR1 SQVTM and CDR2 ANQGSEA. This CDR3 is built from 13 residues. V was shortened by 4 bases and J by 4 bases, with 13 bases between the two germline ends. The CDR3 reads CSVVNQLGETQYF. For the CDR3, the DNA is TGCAGCGTTGTTAACCAACTGGGAGAGACCCAGTACTTC.

The chain is built from TRBV28 and TRBJ1-2; 12 positions match TRBD1. The V gene end was trimmed by 7 bases and the J gene end by 11 bases; junction bases not matched to a gene: 11. Germline V lookup: CDR1 MDHEN, CDR2 SYDVKM. The CDR3 contains 14 residues. CDR3 nucleotides: TGTGCCAGCACCATACCGGGACAGGGGGCGCGTTACACCTTC. Amino acids: CASTIPGQGARYTF.

The rearrangement links TRBV9 to TRBJ1-5; D is unresolved. This CDR3 comprises 14 residues. Germline V lookup: CDR1 SGDLS, CDR2 YYNGEE. The V gene lost 1 base and the J gene lost 9 bases, with 14 bases spanning the gap. CDR3 region: CASSVKERDAPQHF. The CDR3 DNA reads TGTGCCAGCAGCGTAAAAGAACGAGATGCGCCCCAGCATTTT.

V usage is TRBV19 and J usage is TRBJ1-1, with D maybe TRBD1 (5 bases). CDR1 and CDR2 (germline): LNHDA, SQIVND (reference sequence). This CDR3 comprises 13 residues. V was trimmed by 6 bases and J by 2 bases, leaving 10 bases between them. The CDR3 bases are TGTGCCAGTAGCCGAGGGACTAACACTGAAGCTTTCTTT. Its protein product is CASSRGTNTEAFF. Looking up the rest from reference TRBV19 and TRBJ1-1 gives the full variable domain: DGGITQSPKYLFRKEGQNVTLSCEQNLNHDAMYWYRQDPGQGLRLIYYSQIVNDFQKGDIAEGYSVSREKKESFPLTVTSAQKNPTAFYLCASSRGTNTEAFFGQGTRLTVV.

The V and J genes are TRBV6-5 and TRBJ1-3, with D unclear. This CDR3 is built from 13 residues. CDR1 and CDR2 (germline): MNHEY, SVGAGI. V was clipped by 8 bases and J by 2 bases, with 10 bases between them. CDR3 region: CASRINPGNTIYF. The DNA for the CDR3 is TGTGCCAGCCGAATTAACCCTGGAAACACCATATATTTT.

This clone has a single count. CDR3 in amino acids: CAIRRTLTNEKLFF. CDR3 bases: TGTGCCATTCGAAGGACGCTTACTAATGAAAAACTGTTTTTT. The rearrangement joins TRBV6-5 to TRBJ1-4; no clear D gene. CDR3 length: 14 amino acids. Trimming took off 10 bases at V and 2 bases at J, with 14 bases between the two ends. CDR1 and CDR2 (germline): MNHEY, SVGAGI.

Here the CDR3 reads CASSHPGDIYNEQFF. The DNA for the CDR3 is TGTGCCAGTAGTCATCCGGGGGATATCTACAATGAGCAGTTCTTC. The V call is TRBV19, the J call TRBJ2-1, with D maybe TRBD2 (6 bases). Trimming removed 5 bases from V and 3 bases from J, with 14 bases in between. The length of the CDR3 is 15 residues. Germline assignment: CDR1 LNHDA and CDR2 SQIVND (reference sequence).

This clone was detected once. V is TRBV3-1 (or the pseudogene TRBV3-2) and J is TRBJ2-7; 7 bases match TRBD1. The CDR3 consists of 13 residues. Germline CDR1 and CDR2: LGHDT and YNNKEL (reference sequence). Trimming cost V 3 bases and J 4 bases; bases outside gene matches: 3. The CDR3 DNA sequence: TGTGCCAGCAGCCACGGGACAGCATACGAGCAGTACTTC. Translated, it gives CASSHGTAYEQYF.

This clone was counted only a few times. The J gene is TRBJ1-1, the V gene TRBV7-2, with a tentative D call TRBD1 (5 bases). V lost 5 bases and J 2 bases, leaving 12 bases between the germline ends. The CDR3 covers 14 residues. CDR1 is SGHTA and CDR2 is FQGNSA in the germline V gene. The CDR3 nucleotides are TGTGCCAGCAGCGGAAGGACATCCAACACTGAAGCTTTCTTT. Translation: CASSGRTSNTEAFF.

Comment on this clone: Different DNA sequences within this sample yield the same CDR3. V and J are TRBV5-4 and TRBJ1-2, with 7 positions matching TRBD1. V shed 4 bases, J shed 3 bases, and the junction held 9 bases outside the gene matches. Germline CDR1 SGHNT, CDR2 YYREEE (reference sequence). The CDR3 is made up of 15 amino acids. The CDR3 DNA sequence: TGTGCCAGCAGCCTCGGGCAGGGGGGATACTATGGCTACACCTTC. It is translated as CASSLGQGGYYGYTF. The full variable domain, completed using reference TRBV5-4 and TRBJ1-2, is ETGVTQSPTHLIKTRGQQVTLRCSSQSGHNTVSWYQQALGQGPQFIFQYYREEENGRGNFPPRFSGLQFPNYSSELNVNALELDDSALYLCASSLGQGGYYGYTFGSGTRLTVV.

The chain carries TRBV28 and TRBJ1-6, with TRBD1 as a possible D gene (5 bases). The CDR3 runs to 17 residues. The germline CDR1 and CDR2 sequences are MDHEN and SYDVKM. The V end was cut by 5 bases, the J end by 4 bases, with 18 bases between. The CDR3 DNA reads as TGTGCCAGCAGTCCCCAACGGGGGACCGCATATAATTCACCCCTCCACTTT. Translation gives CASSPQRGTAYNSPLHF.

This chain connects TRBV2 to TRBJ2-7; 10 bases align to TRBD1. The V gene's germline CDR1 is SNHLY and CDR2 FYNNEI. CDR3 length: 14 residues. V dropped 6 bases and J dropped 3; count of bases not matched to a gene: 5. This chain's CDR3 is CASSPGQGNYEQYF. The CDR3, as DNA: TGTGCCAGCAGCCCGGGACAGGGGAACTACGAGCAGTACTTC.

V is TRBV27 and J is TRBJ2-7, with 8 nucleotides matching TRBD2. The junction had 9 bases not matched to a gene; V was cut back by 5 bases and J by 3 bases. The germline CDR1 and CDR2 sequences are MNHEY and SMNVEV (reference sequence). The CDR3 is 15 amino acids. This chain's CDR3 is CASSPSSGLLYEQYF. DNA of the CDR3: TGTGCCAGCAGTCCTTCTAGCGGGCTACTCTACGAGCAGTACTTC.

This clone was found once. The chain combines TRBV10-3 with TRBJ1-1; TRBD1 agrees at 7 bases. V gave up 3 bases and J gave up 7 bases; unmatched junction bases: 23. The CDR3 length is 19 residues. CDR1 is ENHRY and CDR2 is SYGVKD in the germline V gene. The CDR3 protein is CAISDDRGRLLRDSSEAFF. CDR3 in DNA: TGTGCCATCAGTGACGACCGGGGTCGGCTACTTAGGGACAGCAGTGAAGCTTTCTTT.

This sequence joins TRBV28 and TRBJ1-2; tentatively, D is TRBD1 (5 bases). This CDR3 comprises 16 residues. V was trimmed by 5 bases and J by 2 bases, leaving 18 bases between them. The germline V gene has CDR1 MDHEN and CDR2 SYDVKM. This chain's CDR3 is CASSPSGRGRNYGYTF. CDR3 in DNA: TGTGCCAGCAGTCCTTCCGGGAGGGGCCGGAACTATGGCTACACCTTC.

The rearrangement links TRBV4-2 to TRBJ2-7; 9 nucleotides line up with TRBD2. Germline V gene sequence: CDR1 LGHNA, CDR2 YNFKEQ. This CDR3 comprises 16 residues. The J segment lost 0 bases and the V segment lost 5 bases, leaving 8 bases of the junction unmatched. The CDR3 region is CASSIGPAGGSYEQYF. The CDR3 DNA follows: TGTGCCAGCAGCATTGGGCCAGCGGGGGGCTCCTACGAGCAGTACTTC.

The CDR3 loop reads CASSATTDGELFF. CDR3 in DNA: TGTGCCAGCAGCGCGACGACTGACGGGGAGCTGTTTTTT. The chain joins TRBV9 to TRBJ2-2; D is unclear. Between the trimmed V and J ends, which lost 3 bases and 7 bases, there was a span of 10 bases. The V gene's germline CDR1 is SGDLS and CDR2 YYNGEE. The CDR3 contains 13 residues.

V usage is TRBV7-2 and J usage is TRBJ2-3, with D perhaps assigned TRBD1 or TRBD2 (6 bases each). Germline V gives CDR1 SGHTA, CDR2 FQGNSA. The ends were cut back, 3 bases at V and 4 bases at J, with 8 bases in the middle. This CDR3 is 13 amino acids long. The CDR3 DNA is TGTGCCAGCAGCTTCGGGGGCCCAGATACGCAGTATTTT. Encoded protein: CASSFGGPDTQYF.

This clone was detected only once. The chain joins TRBV6-4 to TRBJ2-3, with D uncertain. The CDR3 has 15 amino acids. The V gene lost 10 bases and the J gene lost 1 base, with 18 bases spanning the gap. Germline CDR1 is MRHNA and CDR2 is SNTAGT. In DNA, the CDR3 is TGTGCCACCTCAGAGACTCAGACCCGCACAGATACGCAGTATTTT. It yields the protein CATSETQTRTDTQYF.

This rearrangement joins TRBV3-1 (or the pseudogene TRBV3-2) to TRBJ2-2; D not resolved. Per the germline V gene, CDR1 is LGHDT and CDR2 is YNNKEL (reference sequence). The V and J ends lost 1 base and 4 bases respectively, with 7 bases between them. The CDR3 loop spans 14 amino acids. The CDR3 region is CASSQGRLTGELFF. The CDR3 coding sequence is TGTGCCAGCAGCCAAGGGCGACTCACCGGGGAGCTGTTTTTT.

The genes are TRBV27 and TRBJ2-5; 7 nucleotides line up with TRBD2. The CDR3 has 13 residues. J lost 4 bases, V lost 8 bases, and 7 bases had no gene match. Germline lookup yields CDR1 MNHEY and CDR2 SMNVEV (reference sequence). The CDR3 DNA sequence: TGTGCCAGCTCACGTCCGGGAGGAGAGACCCAGTACTTC. As protein: CASSRPGGETQYF.

V gene TRBV7-2 combines with J gene TRBJ1-3, with TRBD1 matching over 7 bases. Germline V gives CDR1 SGHTA, CDR2 FQGNSA. The CDR3 covers 15 residues. V lost 3 bases and J lost 4; bases outside the gene matches: 6. In DNA form, the CDR3 reads TGTGCCAGCAGCTTTACGCGGGACAGAGGAAACACCATATATTTT. It yields the protein CASSFTRDRGNTIYF.

The chain couples TRBV4-1 to TRBJ2-7; weak D call: TRBD2 (5 bases). V was cut by 5 bases and J by 3 bases, with 26 bases left in between. CDR3 length: 18 residues. The germline V gene encodes CDR1 MGHRA and CDR2 YSYEKL. CDR3 sequence reads: CASSVVPSRGTRRYEQYF. The CDR3 DNA reads TGCGCCAGCAGCGTAGTTCCCTCACGGGGAACCCGTCGCTACGAGCAGTACTTC.

The CDR3 sequence: CASNPSGSWGETQYF. Written as DNA, the CDR3 is TGTGCCAGTAACCCTTCGGGGTCCTGGGGAGAGACCCAGTACTTC. V gene TRBV19 combines with J gene TRBJ2-5, with TRBD2 as a possible D gene (5 bases). Between the trimmed V and J ends, which lost 7 bases and 4 bases, there was a span of 19 bases. Per germline, CDR1 LNHDA and CDR2 SQIVND (reference sequence). CDR3 length: 15 residues.

The rearrangement joins TRBV28 to TRBJ1-2, with 7 bases that match TRBD1. CDR3 length equals 13 residues. The J segment lost 2 bases and the V segment lost 4 bases, leaving 1 base of the junction unmatched. Germline CDR1 MDHEN, CDR2 SYDVKM. CDR3 bases: TGTGCCAGCAGTTGGGGACAGAACTATGGCTACACCTTC. It codes for CASSWGQNYGYTF.

The chain links TRBV28 to TRBJ1-6, with 11 bases fitting TRBD1. Per germline, CDR1 MDHEN and CDR2 SYDVKM. With 1 base clipped from V and 7 bases from J, the junction kept 3 bases outside the gene matches. The CDR3 covers 16 residues. The DNA for the CDR3 is TGTGCCAGCAGTTTATACGGGACAGGGGGAAATTCACCCCTCCACTTT. It translates to CASSLYGTGGNSPLHF. Variable domain in full (rest from reference TRBV28 and TRBJ1-6): DVKVTQSSRYLVKRTGEKVFLECVQDMDHENMFWYRQDPGLGLRLIYFSYDVKMKEKGDIPEGYSVSREKKERFSLILESASTNQTSMYLCASSLYGTGGNSPLHFGNGTRLTVT.

The chain is built from TRBV4-1 and TRBJ2-3; D is unclear. This CDR3 has 15 residues. Germline values: CDR1 MGHRA, CDR2 YSYEKL. Trimming stripped 4 bases from V and 3 bases from J, with 14 bases between. CDR3 protein: CASSLRPDPTDTQYF. The CDR3 bases are TGCGCCAGCAGCCTCCGGCCCGATCCAACAGATACGCAGTATTTT.

The chain is built from TRBV7-3 and TRBJ2-5; no firm D call. Germline assignment: CDR1 SGHTA and CDR2 FQGTGA. The CDR3 runs to 14 residues. V shed 0 bases and J shed 1 base, with 6 bases lying between them. The CDR3 region is CASSLTGSQETQYF. The DNA for the CDR3 is TGTGCCAGCAGCTTAACAGGTAGCCAAGAGACCCAGTACTTC.

The chain couples TRBV7-2 to TRBJ2-2; D gene uncertain. Deletions cut 1 base from V and 1 base from J, with 7 bases between. The length of the CDR3 is 15 residues. The V gene's germline CDR1 is SGHTA and CDR2 FQGNSA. For the CDR3, the DNA is TGTGCCAGCAGCTTAGTTATCGGGAACACCGGGGAGCTGTTTTTT. Amino acids: CASSLVIGNTGELFF.

The CDR3 protein is CASSPLRTDLQETQYF. The CDR3 nucleotides read TGTGCCAGCTCACCGTTAAGGACAGACCTACAAGAGACCCAGTACTTC. J is TRBJ2-5 and V is TRBV18, with D possibly matching TRBD1 (6 bases). Germline CDR1 reads KGHSH; CDR2 reads LQKENI. The CDR3 extends over 16 amino acids. V dropped 3 bases and J dropped 2 bases, with 16 bases sitting between them. Full variable domain (missing parts from reference TRBV18 and TRBJ2-5): NAGVMQNPRHLVRRRGQEARLRCSPMKGHSHVYWYRQLPEEGLKFMVYLQKENIIDESGMPKERFSAEFPKEGPSILRIQQVVRGDSAAYFCASSPLRTDLQETQYFGPGTRLLVL.

This sequence joins TRBV5-1 and TRBJ2-7; 8 bases align to TRBD1. CDR1 is SGHRS and CDR2 is YFSETQ in the germline V gene. V lost 1 base to trimming and J lost 3 bases; unmatched junction nucleotides: 9. The CDR3 is 16 amino acids. The CDR3 reads CASSLLPGGEYYEQYF. As DNA, the CDR3 is TGCGCCAGCAGCTTGCTCCCAGGGGGCGAATACTACGAGCAGTACTTC.